This TCR beta chain was recorded in a study of T cell responses to AZD1222 COVID-19 vaccine. Study results and caveats: Repertoire collection took place solely once the T cell response had peaked.

This CDR3 is 14 amino acids long. Germline CDR1 and CDR2: MGHRA and YSYEKL. V lost 8 bases and J lost 7, with 15 bases in between. Note on this clone: Its antigen is not known.

Produced via immunoSEQ multiplex PCR; TCRdb's table is partial and in-frame only. The sample shows approximately 110,000 clones, approximately 91% of them seen only once. The sequence derives from an adult in good health. The rearrangement joins TRBV4-1 to TRBJ1-6; possibly TRBD1 for D (6 bases). The sample here was peripheral blood, taken on day 0 of AZD1222 vaccination. CDR3 loop: CASRRQGQNSPLHF. The CDR3 bases are TGCGCCAGCCGCCGCCAGGGGCAGAATTCACCCCTCCACTTT.